The next 18 T cell receptor beta chains were all read from a single sample in a study of CD8 T cells in Susac syndrome. After extraction with the RNeasy kit, about 0.5 to 1 ug of the RNA was reverse transcribed using random hexamers. TCRdb passed the immunoSEQ multiplex PCR reads through MiXCR, listing each CDR3 protein once. Of 80,000 to 90,000 distinct CDR3 sequences in the sample, more than 85% were seen once. Sequencing input: CD8+ T cells from PBMCs. Receptor source: a human donor with Susac syndrome.

The chain links TRBV6-2 or TRBV6-3 to TRBJ2-7, with D hard to call. The CDR3 consists of 11 residues. Germline V gene sequence: CDR1 MNHEY, CDR2 SVGEGT. With 3 bases removed from V and 4 bases from J, the gap between germline ends came to 4 bases. In nucleotides, the CDR3 is TGTGCCAGCAGTTATCAATACGAGCAGTACTTC. Protein product: CASSYQYEQYF.

The chain has TRBV20-1 and TRBJ2-2, with D perhaps TRBD1 (5 bases). CDR1 DFQATT and CDR2 SNEGSKA come from the germline V gene (reference sequence). Deletions cut 0 bases from V and 2 bases from J, with 10 bases between. The CDR3 consists of 15 residues. The CDR3 nucleotides read TGCAGTGCTAGAGATCGGACACACAACACCGGGGAGCTGTTTTTT. It yields the protein CSARDRTHNTGELFF.

The V gene is TRBV19, the J gene TRBJ2-5, with D unclear. Germline CDR1 is LNHDA and CDR2 is SQIVND (reference sequence). V lost 7 bases to trimming and J lost 4 bases, with 16 bases between them. This CDR3 contains 14 residues. The CDR3, as DNA: TGTGCCAGTAAAACGGACGGAGTGGGAGAGACCCAGTACTTC. Translating gives CASKTDGVGETQYF.

The rearrangement links TRBV4-3 to TRBJ2-1, with D hard to call. Germline V lookup: CDR1 LGHNA, CDR2 YSLEER. Trimming stripped 1 base from V and 10 bases from J, with 14 bases between. CDR3 length equals 14 residues. The CDR3 loop reads CASSQGVGVEEQFF. CDR3 nucleotides: TGCGCCAGCAGCCAAGGCGTCGGTGTGGAGGAGCAGTTCTTC.

The chain employs TRBV20-1 and TRBJ1-1; TRBD1 might be the D (6 bases). Trimming shortened V by 0 bases and J by 1 base, and 9 bases separated the two germline ends. CDR3 size: 14 residues. The germline V gene has CDR1 DFQATT and CDR2 SNEGSKA (reference sequence). The CDR3 DNA is TGCAGTGCTAGAGACAGGGGCGCGAACACTGAAGCTTTCTTT. Translation: CSARDRGANTEAFF.

The V gene is TRBV20-1, the J gene TRBJ1-3; D gene ambiguous. V lost 0 bases to trimming and J lost 0 bases, with 6 bases between them. Germline CDR1 and CDR2: DFQATT and SNEGSKA (reference sequence). This CDR3 is built from 14 residues. The DNA for the CDR3 is TGCAGTGCTAGAGATGGCAACTCTGGAAACACCATATATTTT. Protein: CSARDGNSGNTIYF.

The chain couples TRBV20-1 to TRBJ2-5; D call uncertain. Between the trimmed V and J ends, which lost 6 bases and 5 bases, there was a span of 25 bases. This CDR3 is built from 16 residues. The V gene's germline CDR1 is DFQATT and CDR2 SNEGSKA (reference sequence). CDR3: CSAPGVSGPSAETQYF. CDR3 DNA: TGCAGTGCCCCTGGGGTGTCAGGCCCCTCGGCGGAGACCCAGTACTTC.

A remark on this clonotype: Germline is not matched at one junction end, which may reflect a read error. The V and J genes are TRBV7-2 and TRBJ2-1; 11 positions agree with TRBD2. In germline, CDR1 is SGHTA, CDR2 FQGNSA. The CDR3 is 14 amino acids. CDR3 loop: CASSIAGGNNEQFF. The CDR3 DNA follows: TGTGCCAGCAGCATAGCGGGAGGGAACAATGAGCAGTTCTTC.

The CDR3 sequence is CASSPSPGSGTSDEQYF. The CDR3 DNA is TGTGCCAGCAGCCCCTCCCCGGGCAGCGGGACTTCTGACGAGCAGTACTTC. The V call is TRBV5-6, the J call TRBJ2-7, with 7 nucleotides matching TRBD2. The V gene end was trimmed by 4 bases and the J gene end by 5 bases; junction bases not matched to a gene: 18. This CDR3 is built from 17 residues. Germline V gene data show CDR1 as SGHDT and CDR2 as YYEEEE.

The V and J genes are TRBV9 and TRBJ2-6; no clear D gene. Per germline, CDR1 SGDLS and CDR2 YYNGEE. The CDR3 extends over 14 amino acids. V lost 1 base, J lost 0 bases, and 2 bases lay in between. The CDR3 sequence is CASSVYSGANVLTF. In DNA, the CDR3 is TGTGCCAGCAGCGTATACTCTGGGGCCAACGTCCTGACTTTC.

This clonotype was seen once. V and J are TRBV12-3 or TRBV12-4 and TRBJ2-5; D gene uncertain. Trimming removed 6 bases from V and 5 bases from J, with 16 bases in between. CDR3 length: 14 residues. The CDR3 sequence: CASSTGPSHETQYF. CDR3 in DNA: TGTGCCAGCAGCACCGGGCCCTCGCACGAGACCCAGTACTTC.

This chain connects TRBV10-3 to TRBJ2-1; D uncertain. The CDR3 runs to 10 residues. The germline V gene has CDR1 ENHRY and CDR2 SYGVKD. V was cut by 10 bases and J by 6 bases, with 7 bases left in between. CDR3 nucleotides: TGTGCCACCCTGGGCAATGAGCAGTTCTTC. Its translation is CATLGNEQFF.

The gene calls are TRBV19 and TRBJ1-2; 7 positions match TRBD1. This CDR3 is 13 amino acids long. The germline V gene encodes CDR1 LNHDA and CDR2 SQIVND (reference sequence). Trimming removed 7 bases from V and 2 bases from J; junction bases left unmatched: 4. This chain's CDR3 is CASTTGMNYGYTF. The CDR3 bases are TGTGCCAGTACGACAGGGATGAACTATGGCTACACCTTC.

V gene TRBV20-1 combines with J gene TRBJ1-2; the D is unclear. Deletions cut 6 bases from V and 0 bases from J, with 14 bases between. The CDR3 runs 14 residues. CDR1 is DFQATT, CDR2 SNEGSKA, per germline (reference sequence). DNA for the CDR3: TGCAGTGCCTCCAAGGACGGAGCTAACTATGGCTACACCTTC. Translated: CSASKDGANYGYTF.

The V call is TRBV7-9, the J call TRBJ2-7; 8 nucleotides agree with TRBD2. The V segment lost 2 bases and the J segment 5 bases; nucleotides outside the gene matches: 8. The germline gives CDR1 SEHNR, CDR2 FQNEAQ (reference sequence). This CDR3 is 15 amino acids long. CDR3 loop: CASSLTREGRNEQYF. CDR3 DNA: TGTGCCAGCAGCTTAACTCGGGAGGGCCGGAACGAGCAGTACTTC.

The chain couples TRBV6-1 to TRBJ2-5, with D tentatively TRBD1 (5 bases). V was shortened by 8 bases and J by 0 bases, with 16 bases between the two germline ends. Germline V lookup: CDR1 MNHNS, CDR2 SASEGT. The CDR3 consists of 15 residues. Here the CDR3 reads CASHGHLEYQETQYF. CDR3 in DNA: TGTGCCAGCCACGGACATTTAGAGTACCAAGAGACCCAGTACTTC.

The chain couples TRBV7-9 to TRBJ2-7; the D call may be TRBD1 or TRBD2 (5 bases each). V was trimmed by 4 bases and J by 3 bases, leaving 19 bases between them. Germline V gene lookup returns CDR1 SEHNR and CDR2 FQNEAQ (reference sequence). The CDR3 extends over 16 amino acids. The chain's CDR3 is CASSSHSPGPSYEQYF. The CDR3 DNA is TGTGCCAGCAGCTCCCACTCACCGGGACCAAGCTACGAGCAGTACTTC.

The rearrangement links TRBV29-1 to TRBJ2-5, with unresolved D. Trimming took off 6 bases at V and 0 bases at J, with 14 bases between the two ends. The CDR3 loop spans 14 amino acids. CDR1 is SQVTM, CDR2 ANQGSEA, per germline. The CDR3 sequence is CSVPDSWYQETQYF. CDR3 sequence (DNA): TGCAGCGTCCCGGATTCGTGGTACCAAGAGACCCAGTACTTC.